Below are 15 T cell receptor beta chains sequenced from a single sample in a study of OX40 agonist ivuxolimab in advanced cancers. The receptor library was made with the immunoSEQ multiplex PCR assay. TCRdb's version of the immuneACCESS table is confined to in-frame rearrangements and falls short of the full clone set. An unresolved V gene accounts for under half of the shortfall where checked; the remainder is of unknown origin. This sample lists tens of thousands of clones; around 92% were detected once. The ten largest clones add up to 7% to 9.5% of the sample. This material consisted of CD4+ or CD8+ T cells sorted from blood, taken in a trial of the OX40 agonist ivuxolimab. The source is an adult with an advanced solid tumor such as melanoma, head and neck, liver or kidney cancer.

The chain employs TRBV7-9 and TRBJ1-1, with D maybe TRBD1 (5 bases). Germline V CDR1 and CDR2: SEHNR, FQNEAQ (reference sequence). V was clipped by 5 bases and J by 0 bases, with 16 bases between them. The CDR3 spans 16 residues. The CDR3 coding sequence is TGTGCCAGCAGCCAACGAGGGGACCTCATGAACACTGAAGCTTTCTTT. Translated, it gives CASSQRGDLMNTEAFF.

The chain has TRBV18 and TRBJ2-1, with 9 bases that match TRBD2. CDR1 and CDR2 from the germline V gene are KGHSH and LQKENI. This CDR3 region has 15 residues. With V trimmed by 3 bases and J by 6 bases, 6 bases remained unmatched. The CDR3, as DNA: TGTGCCAGCTCACCGGGGCGGGGGGGCCCCAATGAGCAGTTCTTC. Translating it yields CASSPGRGGPNEQFF.

The CDR3 region is CASSETGQPYEQYF. For the CDR3, the DNA is TGTGCCAGCAGTGAAACCGGGCAGCCCTACGAGCAGTACTTC. V and J are TRBV6-1 and TRBJ2-5, with D hard to call. The J call may not be correct, given that the DNA end is closer to TRBJ2-7. Germline assignment: CDR1 MNHNS and CDR2 SASEGT. The length of the CDR3 is 14 residues.

The chain couples TRBV7-6 to TRBJ2-5; 9 positions match TRBD1. The J call may not be correct, given that the DNA end is closer to TRBJ2-7. Germline CDR1 is SGHVS and CDR2 is FNYEAQ. The CDR3 is 15 amino acids. The CDR3: CASSPGQGPNYEQYF. The CDR3 DNA sequence: TGTGCCAGCAGCCCGGGACAGGGCCCCAACTACGAGCAGTACTTC.

Relative to its sample, this clone is medium-sized. The chain uses TRBV27 and TRBJ2-7, with 10 positions matching TRBD1. There are 15 residues in the CDR3. V lost 5 bases and J lost 7; bases outside the gene matches: 11. The V gene's germline CDR1 is MNHEY and CDR2 SMNVEV (reference sequence). CDR3 protein: CASSPSGTGAWEQYF. DNA of the CDR3: TGTGCCAGCAGTCCCTCCGGGACAGGGGCATGGGAGCAGTACTTC.

V usage is TRBV18 and J usage is TRBJ2-1; D not certain. CDR1 is KGHSH, CDR2 LQKENI, per germline. Trimming shortened V by 3 bases and J by 4 bases, and 10 bases separated the two germline ends. The CDR3 has 14 amino acids. The CDR3 DNA sequence: TGTGCCAGCTCACCCACGCAAAGGTACAATGAGCAGTTCTTC. It encodes CASSPTQRYNEQFF.

For this clone: A read error is possible here, since a much larger clone lies one base away. The chain combines TRBV4-1 with TRBJ2-7; 7 bases agree with TRBD2. V was pared by 0 bases and J by 3 bases, with 8 bases of the junction left unmatched. The CDR3 is 16 amino acids. The germline V gene has CDR1 MGHRA and CDR2 YSYEKL. CDR3 protein: CASSQDGREGIYEQYF. The CDR3 DNA sequence: TGCGCCAGCAGCCAAGATGGCAGGGAGGGGATCTACGAGCAGTACTTC.

This CDR3 reads CASQRSSQPTNEKLFF. CDR3 DNA: TGTGCCAGCCAGCGGAGTTCACAGCCAACTAATGAAAAACTGTTTTTT. V usage is TRBV18 and J usage is TRBJ1-4, with D unclear. V lost 8 bases and J lost 0, with 16 bases in between. The germline CDR1 and CDR2 sequences are KGHSH and LQKENI. The CDR3 length is 16 residues. Full variable domain (outside the CDR3, taken from reference TRBV18 and TRBJ1-4): NAGVMQNPRHLVRRRGQEARLRCSPMKGHSHVYWYRQLPEEGLKFMVYLQKENIIDESGMPKERFSAEFPKEGPSILRIQQVVRGDSAAYFCASQRSSQPTNEKLFFGSGTQLSVL.

The V and J genes are TRBV7-9 and TRBJ2-7; D is uncertain. The CDR3 is 14 amino acids. CDR1 and CDR2 (germline): SEHNR, FQNEAQ (reference sequence). V gave up 2 bases and J gave up 3 bases, with 11 bases separating them. CDR3 sequence reads: CASSLLGLGYEQYF. The DNA of the CDR3 is TGTGCCAGCAGCTTACTTGGATTAGGCTACGAGCAGTACTTC.

This sequence joins TRBV15 and TRBJ1-4; no firm D call. With 4 bases removed from V and 0 bases from J, the gap between germline ends came to 12 bases. The CDR3 totals 16 residues. Looked up from germline, CDR1 is LNHNV and CDR2 is YYDKDF (reference sequence). CDR3 sequence: CATSTSRLPTNEKLFF. CDR3 nucleotides: TGTGCCACCAGCACGTCGCGGTTGCCAACTAATGAAAAACTGTTTTTT.

The chain joins TRBV10-2 to TRBJ2-5, with 10 bases identical to TRBD1. The CDR3 spans 16 residues. With V trimmed by 2 bases and J by 1 base, 4 bases remained unmatched. Germline CDR1 reads WSHSY; CDR2 reads SAAADI. The CDR3 loop is CASSEVGTGAQETQYF. CDR3 bases: TGCGCCAGCAGTGAGGTGGGGACAGGGGCCCAAGAGACCCAGTACTTC.

The chain recombines TRBV4-1 with TRBJ1-4, with D possibly TRBD1 on 5 matching bases. The CDR3 runs 13 residues. CDR1 MGHRA and CDR2 YSYEKL come from the germline V gene. V was clipped by 0 bases and J by 6 bases, with 5 bases between them. CDR3 loop: CASSQEGDEKLFF. In DNA, the CDR3 is TGCGCCAGCAGCCAAGAGGGGGATGAAAAACTGTTTTTT.

The table lists this clone with a count of one. The genes are TRBV2 and TRBJ2-3, with 8 bases fitting TRBD1. V lost 8 bases and J lost 5; bases outside the gene matches: 12. CDR1 is SNHLY and CDR2 is FYNNEI in the germline V gene. CDR3 length equals 15 residues. The CDR3 nucleotides are TGTGCCAGCGGACAGGGCTCTCATCGGGGAGATACGCAGTATTTT. Its translation is CASGQGSHRGDTQYF.

This clone was detected many times. V is TRBV5-6 and J is TRBJ1-6, with D possibly being TRBD1 (5 bases). CDR1 is SGHDT and CDR2 is YYEEEE in the germline V gene. The CDR3 runs 13 residues. With 4 bases removed from V and 9 bases from J, the gap between germline ends came to 11 bases. CDR3 amino acids: CASSPGAGSPLHF. CDR3 sequence (DNA): TGTGCCAGCAGCCCCGGGGCGGGTTCACCCCTCCACTTT.

The V gene is TRBV2, the J gene TRBJ2-5; 13 positions match TRBD2. The germline V gene encodes CDR1 SNHLY and CDR2 FYNNEI. There are 16 residues in the CDR3. Trimming removed 3 bases from V and 1 base from J; junction bases left unmatched: 2. CDR3 DNA: TGTGCCAGCAGTGACGGGACTAGCGGGGTCCAAGAGACCCAGTACTTC. Encoded protein: CASSDGTSGVQETQYF.